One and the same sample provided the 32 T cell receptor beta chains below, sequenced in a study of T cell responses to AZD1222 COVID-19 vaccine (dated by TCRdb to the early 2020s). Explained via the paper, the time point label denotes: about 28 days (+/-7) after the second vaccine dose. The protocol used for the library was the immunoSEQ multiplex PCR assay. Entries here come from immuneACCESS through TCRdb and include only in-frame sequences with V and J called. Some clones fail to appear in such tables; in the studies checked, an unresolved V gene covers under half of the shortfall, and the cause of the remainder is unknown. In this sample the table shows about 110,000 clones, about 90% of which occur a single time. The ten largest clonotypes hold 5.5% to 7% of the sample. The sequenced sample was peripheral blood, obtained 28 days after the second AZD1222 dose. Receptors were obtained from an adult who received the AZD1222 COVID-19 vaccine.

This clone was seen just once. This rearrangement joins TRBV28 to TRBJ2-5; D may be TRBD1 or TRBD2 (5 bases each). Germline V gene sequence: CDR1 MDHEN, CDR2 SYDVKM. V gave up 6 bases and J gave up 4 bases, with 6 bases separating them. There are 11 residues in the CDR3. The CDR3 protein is CASRRGETQYF. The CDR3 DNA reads TGTGCCAGCAGGAGGGGAGAGACCCAGTACTTC.

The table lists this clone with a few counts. The CDR3 here is CAWDHDRDYGYTF. Here the CDR3 DNA reads TGTGCCTGGGACCACGACAGGGACTATGGCTACACCTTC. V gene TRBV30 combines with J gene TRBJ1-2; 7 nucleotides align to TRBD1. Trimming cost V 5 bases and J 3 bases; bases outside gene matches: 6. Germline V gene sequence: CDR1 GTSNPN, CDR2 SVGIG (reference sequence). The CDR3 is made up of 13 amino acids.

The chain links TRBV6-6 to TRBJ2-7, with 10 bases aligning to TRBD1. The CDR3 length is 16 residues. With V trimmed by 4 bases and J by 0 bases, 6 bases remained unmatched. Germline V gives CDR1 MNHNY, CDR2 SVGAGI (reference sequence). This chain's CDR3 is CASSFPGQGISYEQYF. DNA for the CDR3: TGTGCCAGCAGTTTCCCGGGACAGGGGATCTCCTACGAGCAGTACTTC.

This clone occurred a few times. The CDR3 nucleotides read TGCGCCAGCAGCTTGGTGGCAGGTCCGGGCAACACTGAAGCTTTCTTT. Translation: CASSLVAGPGNTEAFF. The rearrangement links TRBV5-1 to TRBJ1-1; D unclear. The germline V and J ends were trimmed by 0 bases and 2 bases, with 14 bases remaining between them. The germline V gene encodes CDR1 SGHRS and CDR2 YFSETQ. The CDR3 covers 16 residues.

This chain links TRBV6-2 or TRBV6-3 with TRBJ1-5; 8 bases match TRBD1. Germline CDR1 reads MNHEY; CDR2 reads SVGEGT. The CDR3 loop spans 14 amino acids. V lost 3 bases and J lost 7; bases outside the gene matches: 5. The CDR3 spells CASSYWTGRQPQHF. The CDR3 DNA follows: TGTGCCAGCAGTTATTGGACAGGGAGGCAGCCCCAGCATTTT.

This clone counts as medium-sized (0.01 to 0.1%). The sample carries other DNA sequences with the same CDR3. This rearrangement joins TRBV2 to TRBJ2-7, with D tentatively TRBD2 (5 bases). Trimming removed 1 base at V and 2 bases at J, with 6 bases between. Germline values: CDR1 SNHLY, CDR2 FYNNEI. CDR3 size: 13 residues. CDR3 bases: TGTGCCAGCAGTGAAGGGGGAGCCTACGAGCAGTACTTC. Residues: CASSEGGAYEQYF. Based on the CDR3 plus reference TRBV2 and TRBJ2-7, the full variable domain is EPEVTQTPSHQVTQMGQEVILRCVPISNHLYFYWYRQILGQKVEFLVSFYNNEISEKSEIFDDQFSVERPDGSNFTLKIRSTKLEDSAMYFCASSEGGAYEQYFGPGTRLTVT.

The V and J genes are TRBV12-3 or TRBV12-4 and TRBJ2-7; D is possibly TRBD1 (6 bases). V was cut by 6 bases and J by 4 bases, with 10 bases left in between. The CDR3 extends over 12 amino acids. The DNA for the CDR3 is TGTGCCAGCAGAATAACAGGGTACGAGCAGTACTTC. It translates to CASRITGYEQYF.

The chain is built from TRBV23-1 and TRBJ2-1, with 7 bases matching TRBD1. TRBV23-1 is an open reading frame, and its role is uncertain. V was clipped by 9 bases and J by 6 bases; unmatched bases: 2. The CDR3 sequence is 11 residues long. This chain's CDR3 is CARGTANEQFF. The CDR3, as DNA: TGCGCCAGAGGGACAGCCAATGAGCAGTTCTTC.

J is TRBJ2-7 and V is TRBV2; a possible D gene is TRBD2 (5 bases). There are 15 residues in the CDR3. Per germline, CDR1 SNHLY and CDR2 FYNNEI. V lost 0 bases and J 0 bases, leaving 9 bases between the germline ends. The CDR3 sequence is CASSEARGSSYEQYF. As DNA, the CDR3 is TGTGCCAGCAGTGAAGCACGAGGGAGCTCCTACGAGCAGTACTTC.

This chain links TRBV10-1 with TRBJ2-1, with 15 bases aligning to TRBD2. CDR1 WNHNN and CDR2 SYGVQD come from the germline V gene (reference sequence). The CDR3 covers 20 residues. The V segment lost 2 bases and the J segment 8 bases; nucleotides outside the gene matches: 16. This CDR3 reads CASSELPGTSGRPGLHEQFF. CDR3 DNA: TGCGCCAGCAGTGAGCTTCCCGGGACTAGCGGGAGGCCGGGTTTACATGAGCAGTTCTTC.

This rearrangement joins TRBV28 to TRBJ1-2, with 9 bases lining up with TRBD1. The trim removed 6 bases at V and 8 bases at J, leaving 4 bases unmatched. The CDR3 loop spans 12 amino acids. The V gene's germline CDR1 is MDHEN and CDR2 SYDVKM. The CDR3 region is CASRYRGQGYTF. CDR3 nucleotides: TGTGCCAGCAGGTACAGGGGGCAGGGCTACACCTTC.

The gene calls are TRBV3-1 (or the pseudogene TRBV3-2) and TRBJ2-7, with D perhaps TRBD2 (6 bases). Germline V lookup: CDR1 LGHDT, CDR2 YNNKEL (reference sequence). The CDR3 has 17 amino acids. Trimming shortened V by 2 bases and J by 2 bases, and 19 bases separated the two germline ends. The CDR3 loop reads CASSQRDFRGRAYEQYF. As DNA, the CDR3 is TGTGCCAGCAGCCAACGGGACTTTCGCGGTAGGGCCTACGAGCAGTACTTC.

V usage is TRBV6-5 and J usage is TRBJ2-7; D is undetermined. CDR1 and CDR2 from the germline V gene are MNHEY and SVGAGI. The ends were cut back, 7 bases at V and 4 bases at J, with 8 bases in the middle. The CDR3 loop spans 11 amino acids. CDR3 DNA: TGTGCCAGCACGCAGGTTTACGAGCAGTACTTC. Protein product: CASTQVYEQYF.

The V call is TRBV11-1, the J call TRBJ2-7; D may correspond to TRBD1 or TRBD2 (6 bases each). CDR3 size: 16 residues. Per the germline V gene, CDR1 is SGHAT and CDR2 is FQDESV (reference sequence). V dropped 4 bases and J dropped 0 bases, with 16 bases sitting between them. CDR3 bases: TGTGCCAGCAGCTACATCCCGCGGGACAACTCCTACGAGCAGTACTTC. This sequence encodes CASSYIPRDNSYEQYF.

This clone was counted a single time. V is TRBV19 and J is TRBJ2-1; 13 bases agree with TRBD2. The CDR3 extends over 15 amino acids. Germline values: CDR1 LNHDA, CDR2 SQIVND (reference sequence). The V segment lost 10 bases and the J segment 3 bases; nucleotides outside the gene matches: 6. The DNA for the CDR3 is TGTGCCATCCCGGGACTAGCGGGACTCTACAATGAGCAGTTCTTC. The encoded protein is CAIPGLAGLYNEQFF.

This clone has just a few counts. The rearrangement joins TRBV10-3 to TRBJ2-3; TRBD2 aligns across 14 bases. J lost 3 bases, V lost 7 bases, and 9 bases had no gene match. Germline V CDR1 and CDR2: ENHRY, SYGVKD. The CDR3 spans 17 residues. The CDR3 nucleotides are TGTGCCATCAAACCGACTAGCGGGAGGGCCGGGACAGATACGCAGTATTTT. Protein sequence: CAIKPTSGRAGTDTQYF.

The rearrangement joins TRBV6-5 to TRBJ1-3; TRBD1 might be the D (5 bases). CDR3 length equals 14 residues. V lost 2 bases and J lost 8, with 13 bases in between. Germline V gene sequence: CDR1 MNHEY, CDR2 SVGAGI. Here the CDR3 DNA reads TGTGCCAGCAGTTACGGGGGACTCCTAGACACCATATATTTT. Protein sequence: CASSYGGLLDTIYF.

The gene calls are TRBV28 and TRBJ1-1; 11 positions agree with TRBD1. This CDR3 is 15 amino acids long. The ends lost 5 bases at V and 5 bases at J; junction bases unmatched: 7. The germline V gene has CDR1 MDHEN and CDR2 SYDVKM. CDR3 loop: CASSPRTGGKTEAFF. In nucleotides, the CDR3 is TGTGCCAGCAGTCCCCGGACAGGGGGCAAAACTGAAGCTTTCTTT.

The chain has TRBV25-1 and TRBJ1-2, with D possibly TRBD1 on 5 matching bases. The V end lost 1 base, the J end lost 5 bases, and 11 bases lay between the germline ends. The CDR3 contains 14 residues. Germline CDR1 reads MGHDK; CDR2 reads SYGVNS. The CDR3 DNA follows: TGTGCCAGCAGTGAATGGTCGGGACTTTATGGCTACACCTTC. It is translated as CASSEWSGLYGYTF.

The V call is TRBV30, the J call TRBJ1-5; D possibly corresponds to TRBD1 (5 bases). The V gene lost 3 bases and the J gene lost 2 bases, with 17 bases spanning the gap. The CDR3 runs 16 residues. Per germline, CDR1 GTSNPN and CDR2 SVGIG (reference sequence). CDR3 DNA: TGTGCCTGGAGCGTAATGGGGCGTCCAGGCAATCAGCCCCAGCATTTT. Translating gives CAWSVMGRPGNQPQHF.

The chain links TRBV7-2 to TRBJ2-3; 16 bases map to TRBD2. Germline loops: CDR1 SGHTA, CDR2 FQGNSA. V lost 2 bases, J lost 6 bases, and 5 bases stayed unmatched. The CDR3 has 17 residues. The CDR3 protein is CASSLTGTSGRADTQYF. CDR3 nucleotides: TGTGCCAGCAGCTTAACCGGGACTAGCGGGAGGGCTGATACGCAGTATTTT. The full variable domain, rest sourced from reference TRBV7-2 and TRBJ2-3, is GAGVSQSPSNKVTEKGKDVELRCDPISGHTALYWYRQSLGQGLEFLIYFQGNSAPDKSGLPSDRFSAERTGGSVSTLTIQRTQQEDSAVYLCASSLTGTSGRADTQYFGPGTRLTVL.

The CDR3 nucleotides read TGCAGCGTTGAGGGGGACAGCTCCTACGAGCAGTACTTC. It specifies CSVEGDSSYEQYF. V is TRBV29-1 and J is TRBJ2-7; 7 nucleotides match TRBD1. After removal of 3 bases from V and 0 bases from J, the junction contained 2 bases not matched to a gene. The germline V gene has CDR1 SQVTM and CDR2 ANQGSEA. There are 13 residues in the CDR3.

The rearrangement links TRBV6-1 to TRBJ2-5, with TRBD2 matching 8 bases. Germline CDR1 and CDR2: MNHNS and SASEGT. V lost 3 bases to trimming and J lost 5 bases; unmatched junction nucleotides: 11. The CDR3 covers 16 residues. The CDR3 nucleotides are TGTGCCAGCAGTGAGGGTCCAGCGGGAGTTTTGGAGACCCAGTACTTC. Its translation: CASSEGPAGVLETQYF.

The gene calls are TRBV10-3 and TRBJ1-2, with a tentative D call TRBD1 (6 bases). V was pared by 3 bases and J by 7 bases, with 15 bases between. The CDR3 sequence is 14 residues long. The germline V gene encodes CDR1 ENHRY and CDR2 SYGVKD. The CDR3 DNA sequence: TGTGCCATCAGTGACTCCGGCAGGGGAGGTGGCTACACCTTC. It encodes CAISDSGRGGGYTF.

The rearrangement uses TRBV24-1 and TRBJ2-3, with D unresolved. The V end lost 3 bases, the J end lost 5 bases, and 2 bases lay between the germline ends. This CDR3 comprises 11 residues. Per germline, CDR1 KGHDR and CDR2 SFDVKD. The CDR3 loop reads CATSDIDTQYF. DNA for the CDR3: TGTGCCACCAGTGATATAGATACGCAGTATTTT.

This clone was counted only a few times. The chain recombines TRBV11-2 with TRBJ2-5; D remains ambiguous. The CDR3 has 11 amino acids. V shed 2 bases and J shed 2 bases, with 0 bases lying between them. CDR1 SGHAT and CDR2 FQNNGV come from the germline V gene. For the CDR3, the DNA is TGTGCCAGCAGCTTACAAGAGACCCAGTACTTC. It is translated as CASSLQETQYF.

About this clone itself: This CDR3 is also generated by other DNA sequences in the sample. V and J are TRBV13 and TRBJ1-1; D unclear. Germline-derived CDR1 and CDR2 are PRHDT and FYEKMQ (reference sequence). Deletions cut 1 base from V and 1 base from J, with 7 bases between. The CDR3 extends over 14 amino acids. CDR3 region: CASSLDGENTEAFF. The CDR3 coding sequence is TGTGCCAGCAGCTTAGATGGGGAGAACACTGAAGCTTTCTTT.

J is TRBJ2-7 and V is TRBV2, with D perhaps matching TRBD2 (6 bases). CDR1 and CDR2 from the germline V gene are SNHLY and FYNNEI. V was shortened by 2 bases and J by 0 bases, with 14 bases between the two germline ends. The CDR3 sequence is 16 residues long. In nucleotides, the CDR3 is TGTGCCAGCAGTGAACCCCTCAGCGGGTTCTCCTACGAGCAGTACTTC. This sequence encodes CASSEPLSGFSYEQYF.

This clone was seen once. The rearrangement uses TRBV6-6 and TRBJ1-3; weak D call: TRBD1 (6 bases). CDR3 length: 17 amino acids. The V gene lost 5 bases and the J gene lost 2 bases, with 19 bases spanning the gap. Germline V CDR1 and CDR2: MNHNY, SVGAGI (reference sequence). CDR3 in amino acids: CASSRSFYRDTGNTIYF. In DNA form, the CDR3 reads TGTGCCAGCAGTCGCTCCTTCTACCGGGACACTGGAAACACCATATATTTT.

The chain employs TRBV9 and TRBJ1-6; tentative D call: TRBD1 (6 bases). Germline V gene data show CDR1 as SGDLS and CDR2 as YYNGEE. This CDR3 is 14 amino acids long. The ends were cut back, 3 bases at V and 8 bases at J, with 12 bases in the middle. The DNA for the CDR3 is TGTGCCAGCAGCGCCGAAGGGGGGGATTCACCCCTCCACTTT. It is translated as CASSAEGGDSPLHF. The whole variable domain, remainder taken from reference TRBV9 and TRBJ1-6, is DSGVTQTPKHLITATGQRVTLRCSPRSGDLSVYWYQQSLDQGLQFLIQYYNGEERAKGNILERFSAQQFPDLHSELNLSSLELGDSALYFCASSAEGGDSPLHFGNGTRLTVT.

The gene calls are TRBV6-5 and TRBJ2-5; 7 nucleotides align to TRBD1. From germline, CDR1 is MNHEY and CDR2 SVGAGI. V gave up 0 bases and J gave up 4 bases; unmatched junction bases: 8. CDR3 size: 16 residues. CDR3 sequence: CASSYSKGAIVETQYF. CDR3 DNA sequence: TGTGCCAGCAGTTACTCGAAGGGGGCGATCGTAGAGACCCAGTACTTC.

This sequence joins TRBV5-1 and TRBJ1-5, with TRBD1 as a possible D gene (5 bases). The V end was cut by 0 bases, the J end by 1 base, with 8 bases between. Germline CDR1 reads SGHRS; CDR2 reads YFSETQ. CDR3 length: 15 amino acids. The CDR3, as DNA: TGCGCCAGCAGCTTGGTTCCAGGGAGCAATCAGCCCCAGCATTTT. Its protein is CASSLVPGSNQPQHF.